A selection of T cell receptor beta chains follows, all from one sample in a study of CD8 T cells in Susac syndrome. From the immunoSEQ multiplex PCR reads, TCRdb called clonotypes with MiXCR, one entry per CDR3 protein. The sample has approximately 75,000 distinct CDR3 sequences, around 95% seen once. Sequenced sample: CD8+ T cells from PBMCs. The receptors come from a human donor in good health. Each CDR3 is given with its conserved first and last residue. The D gene is left open where the match is weak.

CDR3 DNA: TGTGCCAGCAGCGAAGGGGACCTCTATGGCTACACCTTC; CDR3 protein: CASSEGDLYGYTF; J gene: TRBJ1-2; V gene: TRBV7-9; D gene: -
CDR3 DNA: TGTGCCAGTCGACAGAAGAACACTGAAGCTTTCTTT; CDR3 protein: CASRQKNTEAFF; J gene: TRBJ1-1; V gene: TRBV19; D gene: -
CDR3 DNA: TGTGCCAGCAGTTTAAAACAGGGGTTTGTAGGCGGGGAGCTGTTTTTT; CDR3 protein: CASSLKQGFVGGELFF; J gene: TRBJ2-2; V gene: TRBV27; D gene: TRBD1
CDR3 DNA: TGTGCTAGCAGCCCATGGACTAGCGGGGCCCAAGAGACCCAGTACTTC; CDR3 protein: CASSPWTSGAQETQYF; J gene: TRBJ2-5; V gene: TRBV7-7; D gene: TRBD2
CDR3 DNA: TGTGCCAGTAGCACGGACGGCAATCAGCCCCAGCATTTT; CDR3 protein: CASSTDGNQPQHF; J gene: TRBJ1-5; V gene: TRBV19; D gene: -
CDR3 DNA: TGTGCCAGCTCCCCTGATACGCAGTATTTT; CDR3 protein: CASSPDTQYF; J gene: TRBJ2-3; V gene: TRBV12-3/TRBV12-4; D gene: -
CDR3 DNA: TGCAGTGCCCTGGACAGGGGGCCTGGTCAGCCCCAGCATTTT; CDR3 protein: CSALDRGPGQPQHF; J gene: TRBJ1-5; V gene: TRBV20-1; D gene: TRBD1
CDR3 DNA: TGTGCCAGCAGCTTGTTTGTAGGGGACGGTTCACCCCTCCACTTT; CDR3 protein: CASSLFVGDGSPLHF; J gene: TRBJ1-6; V gene: TRBV5-4; D gene: -
CDR3 DNA: TGTGCCACCAGTCACAGGGTAGACGAAAAACTGTTTTTT; CDR3 protein: CATSHRVDEKLFF; J gene: TRBJ1-4; V gene: TRBV15; D gene: -
CDR3 DNA: TGTGCCAGCAGTTTCCTCAGGGGTGGCTACACCTTC; CDR3 protein: CASSFLRGGYTF; J gene: TRBJ1-2; V gene: TRBV28; D gene: -
CDR3 DNA: TGTGCCAGCCGCGGGACGGGGAGTAACATTCAGTACTTC; CDR3 protein: CASRGTGSNIQYF; J gene: TRBJ2-4; V gene: TRBV14; D gene: -
CDR3 DNA: TGTGCCAGCAGCTTGTTAGGTACTGAAGCTTTCTTT; CDR3 protein: CASSLLGTEAFF; J gene: TRBJ1-1; V gene: TRBV5-6; D gene: -
CDR3 DNA: TGTGCCAGAAGTGCGACGGTCAGCTCCTACGAGCAGTACTTC; CDR3 protein: CARSATVSSYEQYF; J gene: TRBJ2-7; V gene: TRBV2; D gene: -
CDR3 DNA: TGTGCCACCAGCAAGGAGGTCCTGAACACCGGGGAGCTGTTTTTT; CDR3 protein: CATSKEVLNTGELFF; J gene: TRBJ2-2; V gene: TRBV15; D gene: -
CDR3 DNA: TGTGCCAGCAGTTTCGGGAGCGGGGGGCTGACAGATACGCAGTATTTT; CDR3 protein: CASSFGSGGLTDTQYF; J gene: TRBJ2-3; V gene: TRBV12-3/TRBV12-4; D gene: TRBD2